This TCR beta chain emerged from a study of technical replicates of blood from a handful of donors. Sequenced by immunoSEQ multiplex PCR; TCRdb stores in-frame clones only, minus some. The data contain around 57,000 clones, about 95% of them seen just once; the ten biggest clones take up around 0.21%. The sequencing sample was made of T cells isolated from PBMCs. This clonotype was obtained from a human donor in good health.

The CDR3 sequence: CASSQGTYTEAFF. CDR3 nucleotides: TGTGCCAGCAGCCAGGGGACCTACACTGAAGCTTTCTTT. This chain joins TRBV6-5 and TRBJ1-1, with a possible D match to TRBD1 (6 bases). The CDR3 length is 13 residues. Germline V gene data show CDR1 as MNHEY and CDR2 as SVGAGI. The ends were cut back, 6 bases at V and 3 bases at J, with 11 bases in the middle.